This T cell receptor beta chain came from a study of T cell changes during pregnancy in multiple sclerosis. CDR3 size: 14 residues. Trimming took 3 bases from V and 4 from J, leaving 13 bases between them. The V gene's germline CDR1 is SGHRS and CDR2 YFSETQ. Sequencing used immunoSEQ multiplex PCR; TCRdb keeps in-frame clones, though not all of them. The table lists some 97,000 clones, approximately 90% of them singletons. This material consisted of peripheral blood, taken in the second trimester of pregnancy. The chain links TRBV5-1 to TRBJ2-5, with D perhaps TRBD2 (6 bases). The receptor was derived from a female donor with multiple sclerosis, enrolled in a pregnancy study. CDR3 sequence reads: CASSWREGRETQYF. CDR3 nucleotides: TGCGCCAGCAGCTGGAGGGAAGGCAGAGAGACCCAGTACTTC.